A selection of T cell receptor beta chains follows, all from one sample in a study of OX40 agonist ivuxolimab in advanced cancers. Produced via immunoSEQ multiplex PCR; TCRdb's table is partial and in-frame only. This sample has about 33,000 clones, with 74% found just once. The material was CD4+ or CD8+ T cells sorted from blood, obtained in a trial of the OX40 agonist ivuxolimab. The receptor set was obtained from an adult with an advanced solid tumor such as melanoma, head and neck, liver or kidney cancer. Each CDR3 is given with its conserved first and last residue. Fields, in order: V gene, J gene, clone size, D gene, CDR3 protein, CDR3 DNA. The D gene is left open where the match is weak. Some rows mark clone size as missing; the rest say once, few, many or name a class of expanded clone.

TRBV5-1	TRBJ2-3	.	TRBD1	CASSLRTGGGLGTSTDTQYF	TGCGCCAGCAGCTTAAGGACAGGGGGCGGCCTGGGGACTAGCACAGATACGCAGTATTTT
TRBV18	TRBJ2-5	once	.	CASSGPSRETQYF	TGTGCCAGCTCAGGTCCAAGTAGGGAGACCCAGTACTTC
TRBV18	TRBJ2-5	.	.	CASSSGRQETQYF	TGTGCCAGCTCGTCCGGGAGACAAGAGACCCAGTACTTC
TRBV9	TRBJ1-5	.	TRBD1	CASSPGTEKPQHF	TGTGCCAGCAGCCCCGGGACAGAAAAGCCCCAGCATTTT
TRBV19	TRBJ2-4	.	TRBD2	CASTLAGGGNIQYF	TGTGCCAGTACCCTAGCGGGGGGTGGAAACATTCAGTACTTC
TRBV28	TRBJ2-7	few	.	CASSSGTVSSYEQYF	TGTGCCAGCAGCTCCGGGACGGTAAGCTCCTACGAGCAGTACTTC
TRBV5-6	TRBJ1-2	.	TRBD1	CASSLGQGRGGYTF	TGTGCCAGCAGCTTGGGACAGGGGCGAGGTGGCTACACCTTC
TRBV19	TRBJ2-5	.	TRBD1	CASSMGGQGRKTQYF	TGTGCCAGTTCAATGGGGGGACAGGGACGAAAGACCCAGTACTTC
TRBV18	TRBJ2-7	.	TRBD1	CASRRQGPHEQYF	TGTGCCAGCAGGCGACAGGGGCCCCACGAGCAGTACTTC
TRBV5-1	TRBJ2-1	.	TRBD1	CASSGKQGANEQFF	TGCGCCAGCAGCGGCAAGCAGGGGGCCAATGAGCAGTTCTTC
TRBV6-5	TRBJ1-1	.	.	CASRERRGNTEAFF	TGTGCCAGCAGAGAAAGGCGGGGGAACACTGAAGCTTTCTTT
TRBV9	TRBJ1-1	.	.	CASSVPWGTEAFF	TGTGCCAGCAGCGTACCGTGGGGCACTGAAGCTTTCTTT
TRBV29-1	TRBJ2-3	.	TRBD1	CSVPPPRQGTDTQYF	TGCAGCGTCCCCCCTCCGAGACAGGGGACAGATACGCAGTATTTT
TRBV7-8	TRBJ1-5	.	.	CASSGQNQPQHF	TGTGCCAGCAGCGGACAGAATCAGCCCCAGCATTTT
TRBV30	TRBJ1-5	.	.	CAWSVRPNQPQHF	TGTGCCTGGAGTGTACGACCCAATCAGCCCCAGCATTTT
TRBV21-1	TRBJ1-4	once	.	CASSKVAEGEKLFF	TGTGCCAGCAGCAAAGTAGCAGAGGGGGAAAAACTGTTTTTT